The 9 T cell receptor beta chains reported below all come from one sample, sequenced in a study of graft-versus-host responses after intestinal transplantation. The data were produced by immunoSEQ multiplex PCR, yet TCRdb's version contains in-frame clones alone and is incomplete. The top ten clones hold about 4% of a sample with around 69,000 clones, roughly 89% of them seen once. The antigens of these receptors remain unknown. The material was unstimulated CD8+ T cells sorted from spleen or lymph node cells, obtained before transplant. The receptors shown here come from a human donor who was the organ donor for an intestinal transplant.

This chain uses TRBV7-9 with TRBJ1-2; 11 bases are a match to TRBD1. Germline CDR1 reads SEHNR; CDR2 reads FQNEAQ (reference sequence). V dropped 3 bases and J dropped 14; count of bases not matched to a gene: 11. The CDR3 is made up of 14 amino acids. Here the CDR3 DNA reads TGTGCCAGCAGCTTGGACCGGGACAGGGGGTATCATACCTTC. Amino acid sequence: CASSLDRDRGYHTF. The whole variable domain, filled in from reference TRBV7-9 and TRBJ1-2, reads DTGVSQNPRHKITKRGQNVTFRCDPISEHNRLYWYRQTLGQGPEFLTYFQNEAQLEKSRLLSDRFSAERPKGSFSTLEIQRTEQGDSAMYLCASSLDRDRGYHTFGSGTRLTVV.

This chain connects TRBV5-6 to TRBJ2-1; no firm D call. With 2 bases removed from V and 9 bases from J, the gap between germline ends came to 15 bases. The CDR3 is 14 residues long. Germline-derived CDR1 and CDR2 are SGHDT and YYEEEE. CDR3 region: CASSFTNLGSEQFF. CDR3 DNA: TGTGCCAGCAGCTTCACGAACTTGGGCAGTGAGCAGTTCTTC.

The chain carries TRBV5-6 and TRBJ1-5; D may be TRBD1 (6 bases). The CDR3 length is 16 residues. Germline V gives CDR1 SGHDT, CDR2 YYEEEE. Trimming removed 3 bases from V and 0 bases from J, with 13 bases in between. The CDR3 loop is CASSSTQGLSNQPQHF. CDR3 nucleotides: TGTGCCAGCAGCTCTACACAGGGTCTTAGCAATCAGCCCCAGCATTTT. Looking up the rest from reference TRBV5-6 and TRBJ1-5 gives the full variable domain: DAGVTQSPTHLIKTRGQQVTLRCSPKSGHDTVSWYQQALGQGPQFIFQYYEEEERQRGNFPDRFSGHQFPNYSSELNVNALLLGDSALYLCASSSTQGLSNQPQHFGDGTRLSIL.

This sequence joins TRBV7-9 and TRBJ2-1; D is perhaps TRBD2 (6 bases). Germline lookup yields CDR1 SEHNR and CDR2 FQNEAQ (reference sequence). There are 12 residues in the CDR3. V lost 5 bases to trimming and J lost 14 bases, with 16 bases between them. Written as DNA, the CDR3 is TGTGCCAGCAGCCAAGGAGGGCGTCAGGAGTTCTTC. As protein: CASSQGGRQEFF.

The gene calls are TRBV7-8 and TRBJ1-6; TRBD1 agrees at 7 bases. V trimming: 2 bases; J trimming: 5 bases; junction bases outside the gene matches: 18. Germline V gives CDR1 SGHVS, CDR2 FQNEAQ. This CDR3 has 20 residues. The CDR3: CASSLNGRPMTGQNNSPLHF. CDR3 sequence (DNA): TGTGCCAGCAGCTTAAACGGACGGCCGATGACAGGGCAAAATAATTCACCCCTCCACTTT. The entire variable domain, with the rest obtained from reference TRBV7-8 and TRBJ1-6, is as follows: GAGVSQSPRYKVAKRGQDVALRCDPISGHVSLFWYQQALGQGPEFLTYFQNEAQLDKSGLPSDRFFAERPEGSVSTLKIQRTQQEDSAVYLCASSLNGRPMTGQNNSPLHFGNGTRLTVT.

The V call is TRBV27, the J call TRBJ1-4; 8 positions agree with TRBD1. With V trimmed by 2 bases and J by 8 bases, 4 bases remained unmatched. This CDR3 spans 14 amino acids. Germline V lookup: CDR1 MNHEY, CDR2 SMNVEV (reference sequence). The CDR3 loop is CASSLQGADEKLFF. CDR3 DNA sequence: TGTGCCAGCAGTTTACAGGGGGCGGACGAAAAACTGTTTTTT.

The chain uses TRBV27 and TRBJ1-5; a weak D match, TRBD1 (6 bases). The CDR3 covers 15 residues. Germline lookup yields CDR1 MNHEY and CDR2 SMNVEV (reference sequence). Trimming took off 6 bases at V and 5 bases at J, with 17 bases between the two ends. The CDR3 DNA sequence: TGTGCCAGCAGCCCAGGAGGGGGGGGGTATCAGCCCCAGCATTTT. Protein product: CASSPGGGGYQPQHF.

The V and J genes are TRBV19 and TRBJ1-2; 7 bases are a match to TRBD1. From germline, CDR1 is LNHDA and CDR2 SQIVND (reference sequence). V was clipped by 7 bases and J by 3 bases; unmatched bases: 8. The CDR3 spans 14 residues. In nucleotides, the CDR3 is TGTGCCAGTACCCATCTGGGACAGCACTATGGCTACACCTTC. Amino acids: CASTHLGQHYGYTF.

The V and J genes are TRBV7-9 and TRBJ1-1; D might be TRBD1 (6 bases). Trimming took 3 bases from V and 7 from J, leaving 15 bases between them. The CDR3 runs to 14 residues. CDR1 and CDR2 (germline): SEHNR, FQNEAQ (reference sequence). The CDR3 is CASSFAPRDNEAFF. In nucleotides, the CDR3 is TGTGCCAGCAGCTTTGCCCCCCGGGACAATGAAGCTTTCTTT. Filled out from reference TRBV7-9 and TRBJ1-1, the complete variable domain reads DTGVSQNPRHKITKRGQNVTFRCDPISEHNRLYWYRQTLGQGPEFLTYFQNEAQLEKSRLLSDRFSAERPKGSFSTLEIQRTEQGDSAMYLCASSFAPRDNEAFFGQGTRLTVV.